This TCR beta chain was obtained from a study of T cell changes during pregnancy in multiple sclerosis. The CDR3 consists of 14 residues. CDR1 and CDR2 (germline): SGHDT, YYEEEE. Trimming left V 0 bases short and J 0 bases short, with 7 bases between. Clones were read by immunoSEQ multiplex PCR, and TCRdb kept only the in-frame ones, dropping some. The table includes tens of thousands of clones, around 92% detected once. Here the sequenced sample was peripheral blood, taken in the third trimester of pregnancy. The rearrangement joins TRBV5-6 to TRBJ2-7; no clear D gene. The TCR sequence derives from a female donor in good health, enrolled as a control in a pregnancy study. The CDR3 region has the DNA TGTGCCAGCAGCTTGGTGCGGAGCTCCTACGAGCAGTACTTC. Amino acids: CASSLVRSSYEQYF.